This T cell receptor (beta chain) was captured by sequencing in a study of blood T cell repertoires in COVID-19 (dated by TCRdb to about 2020). General notes on the study: The collaborator samples originated in the United States, Italy and Spain and spanned the acute and convalescent phases of COVID-19. The prospective study material was composed of cDNA or gDNA derived from T cells, B-cell-depleted T cells, or PBMCs. Where HLA class I and class II types were available, the types were taken from metadata supplied by the sample provider, not from assay-based typing. The repertoires were released in a freely available public database intended as a resource for research on the immune response to SARS-CoV-2. Samples were obtained from the ongoing ImmuneRACE study (first 160 participants) and from some 1,300 subjects provided by 6 global collaborators. Subjects who had been exposed to COVID-19, were actively infected with it, or had recovered from it provided the deeply sampled blood TCRbeta repertoires that made up the dataset. Nearly every sample came with metadata listing a de-identified subject ID, COVID-19 status, age in years and sex.

Comments on this clone: What this receptor recognizes is not known. Within one base of it there is no much larger clone, and no base qualities were kept.

The immunoSEQ Assay, a bias-controlled multiplex PCR, was used to amplify TCRbeta CDR3 regions from genomic DNA. For the original study's pipeline: Within the assay, amplification of reference gene primers was used to estimate how many nucleated cells each sample contained. Sequence reads were collapsed and filtered to measure the absolute abundance of every unique TCRbeta CDR3 rearrangement. For each sample, productive Simpson clonality was calculated as the square root of Simpson's diversity index across productive rearrangements. Drawn from immuneACCESS, this table holds only the in-frame rearrangements with V and J called that TCRdb kept. Clones are partly lost; checked studies trace under half to an unresolved V gene and leave the rest unexplained. The D gene and trimming were derived from the DNA, and the V and J assignments and clone size from that table. The sample records under 85,000 clones, around 88% of which are singletons. The ten largest clones represent around 5% of the sample.

Overall study results and their limits: Clinical and demographic metadata were provided uncurated, with the amount varying by source and participant.

The collaborating institutions used their own protocols to collect whole blood in K2EDTA tubes. For TCRbeta analysis, collaborators shipped samples in one of three forms: frozen whole blood, isolated PBMCs, or DNA extracted from either of those sample types. Looking up the germline V gene yields CDR1 SGHTA and CDR2 FQGTGA. Measured from the cysteine to the phenylalanine, the CDR3 is 18 residues long. Only the CDR3 part of the read is kept: 54 bases, read in frame from the first base. After removal of 1 base from V and 3 bases from J, the junction retains 5 bases not matched to a gene. The sequence is built from TRBV7-3 and TRBJ2-1; TRBD2 agrees with 14 junctional bases. The sequenced sample was peripheral blood. This receptor was obtained from a man aged 45-65 years with active COVID-19. Here the CDR3 is given as CASSLRGGLAGDYNEQFF. In nucleotide form, the sequence is TGTGCCAGCAGCTTAAGAGGGGGACTAGCGGGAGACTACAATGAGCAGTTCTTC. The CDR3, completed at both ends by the reference TRBV7-3 and TRBJ2-1 genes, gives the full variable domain GAGVSQTPSNKVTEKGKYVELRCDPISGHTALYWYRQSLGQGPEFLIYFQGTGAADDSGLPNDRFFAVRPEGSVSTLKIQRTERGDSAVYLCASSLRGGLAGDYNEQFFGPGTRLTVL.